A selection of T cell receptor beta chains follows, all from one sample in a study of PD-1 blockade in mismatch repair-deficient tumors. TCRdb's copy holds only in-frame clones and misses some; the assay was immunoSEQ multiplex PCR. In the table there are under 50,000 clones, over 75% of which are singletons. The input for sequencing was PBMCs, taken before pembrolizumab treatment. The receptor set was obtained from an adult with mismatch repair-deficient cancer. Each CDR3 is given with its conserved first and last residue.

V gene	J gene	CDR3 protein
TRBV7-8	TRBJ1-2	CASSLVVAANYGYTF
TRBV6-6	TRBJ1-2	CATNLATNYGYTF
TRBV19	TRBJ2-3	CASMESGVYTDTQYF
TRBV28	TRBJ2-6	CASSNQGGGANVLTF
TRBV11-2	TRBJ2-3	CASSLDLAGTDTQYF
TRBV11-3	TRBJ2-1	CASRVTSGSLKQFF
TRBV19	TRBJ1-5	CASSIDGGYRGNNQPQHF
TRBV11-2	TRBJ2-4	CASSLDRADIQYF
TRBV27	TRBJ2-1	CASSAYDRYNEQFF
TRBV4-1	TRBJ2-5	CASRETGEETQYF
TRBV25-1	TRBJ1-1	CASSSIGTMAFF
TRBV18	TRBJ1-3	CASSSEGDRSSGNTIYF
TRBV5-6	TRBJ1-5	CASNSWGSTNQPQHF
TRBV2	TRBJ1-2	CASQRDRLDYGYTF
TRBV19	TRBJ2-7	CASIGLAGGEQYF
TRBV29-1	TRBJ2-2	CSVEVPFTGELFF
TRBV5-4	TRBJ1-2	CASSSPRDGYTF
TRBV9	TRBJ1-2	CASSVDRANRDNYGYTF
TRBV9	TRBJ2-1	CASSAGQYRGEQFF
TRBV11-2	TRBJ2-7	CASSLDLPRTSGSAYEQYF
TRBV18	TRBJ2-7	CASSPPSVADEQYF
TRBV11-2	TRBJ1-3	CASSLFVFQVSGNTIYF
TRBV11-2	TRBJ2-6	CASSPSLQKRGSGANVLTF
TRBV2	TRBJ1-1	CASTLAALATEAFF
TRBV19	TRBJ1-1	CASSISAGPNTEAFF
TRBV11-3	TRBJ2-2	CASSLGRASFTGELFF
TRBV19	TRBJ2-7	CASSRGASGSGHEQYF
TRBV11-1	TRBJ2-2	CASSSSGGLGELFF
TRBV5-6	TRBJ2-7	CASSLGWDEQYF
TRBV7-8	TRBJ2-3	CASSKLAGESTDTQYF
TRBV30	TRBJ2-6	CAWSVRGLSSSGANVLTF
TRBV7-2	TRBJ2-5	CASSFAGEETQYF
TRBV5-1	TRBJ2-7	CASSLGGSSYEQYF
TRBV6-5	TRBJ2-3	CASSALSLSTDTQYF
TRBV4-2	TRBJ2-5	CASSPFSAGTSGKETQYF
TRBV2	TRBJ1-3	CASLGHRESSGNTIYF
TRBV10-3	TRBJ1-2	CAISESTANYGYTF
TRBV10-1	TRBJ2-1	CASSEGGDYNEQFF
TRBV6-4	TRBJ2-7	CASSPAGGTGKDEQYF
TRBV4-1	TRBJ2-7	CASSQDSRRVEQYF
TRBV6-1	TRBJ2-1	CASSEATSEQFF
TRBV7-8	TRBJ2-5	CASSSREGGETQYF
TRBV27	TRBJ1-1	CASSLGGGNTEAFF
TRBV10-3	TRBJ1-3	CAIRRQGAYGNTIYF
TRBV18	TRBJ1-1	CASSAPGQTMDTEAFF